What follows are 14 T cell receptor beta chains derived from one specimen sequenced in a study of T cells in Graves' hyperthyroidism and ophthalmopathy. RNA transcripts gave rise to amplified TCR beta CDR3 regions. First-round RT-PCR with HTBI primers amplified the TCR CDR3 region. TCRdb independently ran MiXCR on the multiplex PCR reads; one entry per CDR3 protein. Of roughly 380,000 distinct CDR3 sequences in the sample, roughly 14% were seen once. Specimen: blood. These receptors were obtained from a man in his thirties or forties with Graves' hyperthyroidism that later progressed to Graves' ophthalmopathy.

This clonotype was counted at least ten times. The chain has TRBV4-1 and TRBJ1-1; D gene uncertain. Germline V gene data show CDR1 as MGHRA and CDR2 as YSYEKL. V was trimmed by 0 bases and J by 3 bases, leaving 11 bases between them. The CDR3 has 15 residues. The CDR3 DNA sequence: TGCGCCAGCAGCCAAGATCCTGGGAGCTACACTGAAGCTTTCTTT. Translating it yields CASSQDPGSYTEAFF.

The chain employs TRBV3-1 and TRBJ2-3, with D unresolved. CDR3 size: 14 residues. Germline lookup yields CDR1 LGHDT and CDR2 YNNKEL (reference sequence). V was clipped by 6 bases and J by 0 bases, with 10 bases between them. The CDR3 DNA is TGTGCCAGCAGTCGGAACCCTAGCACAGATACGCAGTATTTT. It codes for CASSRNPSTDTQYF.

CDR3 sequence (DNA): TGTGCCAGCAGTGTAATAGGCAGGGGGAGGTCAGATACGCAGTATTTT. Residues: CASSVIGRGRSDTQYF. The chain couples TRBV6-2 or TRBV6-3 to TRBJ2-3; weak D call: TRBD1 (7 bases). Germline lookup yields CDR1 MNHEY and CDR2 SVGEGT. Trimming shortened V by 5 bases and J by 4 bases, and 19 bases separated the two germline ends. The CDR3 is 16 amino acids.

The J gene is TRBJ1-2, the V gene TRBV20-1; possible D gene TRBD1, 5 bases. From germline, CDR1 is DFQATT and CDR2 SNEGSKA (reference sequence). The CDR3 extends over 12 amino acids. The V and J ends lost 6 bases and 2 bases respectively, with 10 bases between them. This chain's CDR3 is CSALRQNYGYTF. The CDR3 DNA reads as TGCAGTGCACTTCGACAGAACTATGGCTACACCTTC.

The rearrangement links TRBV11-3 to TRBJ1-6, with D tentatively TRBD1 (5 bases). The germline gives CDR1 SGHNT, CDR2 YENEEA. Trimming took off 5 bases at V and 2 bases at J, with 13 bases between the two ends. The CDR3 has 16 amino acids. The CDR3 DNA reads TGTGCCAGCAGCCCGCCTTTGGGGGCCTATAATTCACCCCTCCACTTT. Residues: CASSPPLGAYNSPLHF.

This clonotype was observed at least ten times. The J gene is TRBJ1-1, the V gene TRBV28; unclear D gene. This CDR3 is 13 amino acids long. Germline V gene lookup returns CDR1 MDHEN and CDR2 SYDVKM. The ends were cut back, 3 bases at V and 4 bases at J, with 9 bases in the middle. CDR3 bases: TGTGCCAGCAGTTTGCGGCGGAGCACTGAAGCTTTCTTT. The encoded protein is CASSLRRSTEAFF. Drawing the rest from reference TRBV28 and TRBJ1-1, the complete variable domain is DVKVTQSSRYLVKRTGEKVFLECVQDMDHENMFWYRQDPGLGLRLIYFSYDVKMKEKGDIPEGYSVSREKKERFSLILESASTNQTSMYLCASSLRRSTEAFFGQGTRLTVV.

This clonotype has a count of ten or more. V is TRBV2 and J is TRBJ1-5; TRBD1 matches 10 bases. Germline V gene lookup returns CDR1 SNHLY and CDR2 FYNNEI. The trim removed 4 bases at V and 6 bases at J, leaving 3 bases unmatched. CDR3 size: 14 residues. CDR3 DNA: TGTGCCAGCAGTGTAGGACAGGGGGTTCAGCCCCAGCATTTT. It is translated as CASSVGQGVQPQHF.

This clonotype was recorded a few times. Sequence at one end of the junction differs from germline and may be a read error. CDR3 sequence (DNA): TGCGCCAGCAGCCCCGGGTTCCCTAAGGAAAAACTGTTTTTT. Its protein product is CASSPGFPKEKLFF. The chain combines TRBV4-1 with TRBJ1-4, with no clear D. The CDR3 runs 14 residues. From germline, CDR1 is MGHRA and CDR2 YSYEKL.

The V and J genes are TRBV20-1 and TRBJ2-4, with 8 bases identical to TRBD1. The CDR3 covers 14 residues. Germline loops: CDR1 DFQATT, CDR2 SNEGSKA (reference sequence). Losses at the gene ends were 3 bases for V and 7 bases for J; bases not matched to a gene: 8. The CDR3 protein is CSASQQGESNIQYF. DNA for the CDR3: TGCAGTGCTAGCCAACAGGGGGAATCGAACATTCAGTACTTC.

This clonotype has just a few counts. The rearrangement links TRBV18 to TRBJ2-7; 10 bases are shared with TRBD1. The CDR3 runs to 16 residues. J gave up 2 bases and V 6 bases, and 10 bases lay outside the gene matches. Germline V lookup: CDR1 KGHSH, CDR2 LQKENI. The CDR3, as DNA: TGTGCCAGCTCTGCCGCCGGGACAGGGGTCCCCTACGAGCAGTACTTC. It yields the protein CASSAAGTGVPYEQYF.

The sample holds many counts of this clonotype. CDR3 DNA: TGTGCCAGCGGGCGGGCAGGGGCGATCTCTGGGGCCAACGTCCTGACTTTC. Its protein is CASGRAGAISGANVLTF. The chain has TRBV12-3 or TRBV12-4 and TRBJ2-6; perhaps TRBD1 as D (6 bases). There are 17 residues in the CDR3. Trimming cost V 8 bases and J 0 bases, with 17 bases left between them.

There are a few counts of this clonotype. V gene TRBV5-1 combines with J gene TRBJ2-1; TRBD2 agrees at 9 bases. Germline assignment: CDR1 SGHRS and CDR2 YFSETQ. The CDR3 is 15 residues long. J lost 8 bases, V lost 4 bases, and 10 bases had no gene match. The CDR3 sequence: CASSKGAGGLDEQFF. As DNA, the CDR3 is TGCGCCAGCAGCAAGGGGGCGGGGGGGCTCGATGAGCAGTTCTTC.

This clonotype turned up a few times. The genes are TRBV5-4 and TRBJ2-7; D is tentatively TRBD1 or TRBD2 (5 bases each). Germline V gene lookup returns CDR1 SGHNT and CDR2 YYREEE (reference sequence). V lost 5 bases and J lost 5, with 17 bases in between. CDR3 length: 14 amino acids. CDR3 residues: CASRDTWRTDEQYF. DNA for the CDR3: TGTGCCAGCAGGGACACATGGAGGACGGACGAGCAGTACTTC.

This clonotype was seen many times. J is TRBJ1-4 and V is TRBV12-3 or TRBV12-4, with D maybe TRBD1 (6 bases). V lost 3 bases to trimming and J lost 8 bases, with 13 bases between them. This CDR3 has 14 residues. The CDR3 sequence: CASSLGAGGEKLFF. The CDR3 DNA reads as TGTGCCAGCAGTTTGGGGGCAGGTGGAGAAAAACTGTTTTTT.